Shown below are 3 T cell receptor beta chains from a single sample sequenced in a study of T cells in women clearing cervical HPV infection. TCRdb's table, derived via immunoSEQ multiplex PCR, lists solely in-frame clones and lacks some. The sample data list approximately 41,000 clones. Sequences were obtained from blood buffy coat. The receptors originated from a woman aged 18 to 75 with a cervical HPV16 infection that either progressed to CIN3+ or cleared (not recorded which).

As regards this clone: The read halts 3 residues ahead of the CDR3 end, with the missing end drawn from the germline J gene. This chain connects TRBV7-3 to TRBJ2-2; D ambiguous. The CDR3 is 15 residues long. Germline V gene sequence: CDR1 SGHTA, CDR2 FQGTGA. V lost 5 bases and J 1 base, leaving 11 bases between the germline ends. The sequenced CDR3 bases are TGTGCCAGCAGCCGAGTTCCCGGGAACACCGGGGAG. Translation: CASSRVPGNTGE. The whole CDR3 protein is CASSRVPGNTGELFF.

Concerning this clone itself: The read falls 3 residues short of the CDR3 end, and the missing part is taken from the germline J gene. V and J are TRBV2 and TRBJ2-4; D perhaps matches TRBD2 (6 bases). The CDR3 has 15 residues. V was cut by 7 bases and J by 3 bases, with 16 bases left in between. Looked up from germline, CDR1 is SNHLY and CDR2 is FYNNEI. CDR3 amino acids: CASTRASEIKNIQYF. The part of the CDR3 DNA that was read is TGTGCCAGCACTCGGGCTAGCGAGATCAAAAACATT.

A remark on this clone: Sequencing ends 3 residues short of the CDR3 end; the germline J gene provides the rest. The chain couples TRBV4-1 to TRBJ2-3; 7 bases align to TRBD2. After removal of 6 bases from V and 5 bases from J, the junction contained 2 bases not matched to a gene. There are 12 residues in the CDR3. Germline loops: CDR1 MGHRA, CDR2 YSYEKL. The CDR3 region is CASSTSVDTQYF. The CDR3 bases that were read are TGCGCCAGCAGTACTAGCGTAGATACG.